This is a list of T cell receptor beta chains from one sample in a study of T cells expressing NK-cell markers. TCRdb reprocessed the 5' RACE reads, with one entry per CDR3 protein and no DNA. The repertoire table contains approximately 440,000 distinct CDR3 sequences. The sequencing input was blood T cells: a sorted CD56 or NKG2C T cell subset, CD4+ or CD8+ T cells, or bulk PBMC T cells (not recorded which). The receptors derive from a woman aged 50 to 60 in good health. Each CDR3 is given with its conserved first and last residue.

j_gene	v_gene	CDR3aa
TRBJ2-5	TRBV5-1	CASSTFNSQSGSGETQYF
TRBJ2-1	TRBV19	CASSIRAAGGPGGEQFF
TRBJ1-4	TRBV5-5	CASSLLVGASMEKLFF
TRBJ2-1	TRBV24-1	CATSDPRTSGSVYEQFF
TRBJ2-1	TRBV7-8	CASSPALAGSSYNEQFF
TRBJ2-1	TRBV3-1	CASSALASYNEQFF
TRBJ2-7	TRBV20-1	CSAMLAGVSYEQYF
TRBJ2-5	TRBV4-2	CASSQWTGGVGETQYF
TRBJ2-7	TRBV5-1	CASSLSDRGDEQYF
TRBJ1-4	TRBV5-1	CASSPIGAANEKLFF
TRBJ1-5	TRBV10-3	CATRQTNQPQHF
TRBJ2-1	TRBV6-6	CASSSRDLDWQFF
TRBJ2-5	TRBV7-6	CASSLEGNLAGGPQETQYF
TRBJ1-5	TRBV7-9	CASSSATGADQPQHF
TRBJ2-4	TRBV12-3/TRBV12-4	CASTQGLAGGDIQYF
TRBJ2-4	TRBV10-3	CASTPGPNNIQYF
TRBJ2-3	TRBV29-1	CSVGLAGVGDTQYF
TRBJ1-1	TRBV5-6	CASSSSVWGGTEAFF
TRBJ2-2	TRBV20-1	CSARGATAGELFF
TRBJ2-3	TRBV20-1	CSAKGTSANLEDTQYF
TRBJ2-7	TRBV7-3	CASSPMGGASYEQYF
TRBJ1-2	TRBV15	CATSTYQSYGYTF
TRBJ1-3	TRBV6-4	CASSVTRVGNTIYF
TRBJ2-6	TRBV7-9	CASSPRQGAGANVLTF
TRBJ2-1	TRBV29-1	CSVVSSGEQFF
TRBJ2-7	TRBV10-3	CAISESPLYEQYF
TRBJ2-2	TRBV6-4	CASRQENTGELFF
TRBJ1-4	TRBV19	CAKGWAINEKLFF
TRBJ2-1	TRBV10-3	CAISYTESSYNEQFF
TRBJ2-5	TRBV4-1	CASRADRKETQYF
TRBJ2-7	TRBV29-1	CSVGASGSYEQYF
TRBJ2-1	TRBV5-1	CASSFGLGNEQFF
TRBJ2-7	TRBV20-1	CSASNSLEQYF
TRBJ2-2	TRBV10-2	CASSETAGATGELFF
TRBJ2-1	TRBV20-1	CSARSAGDYNEQFF
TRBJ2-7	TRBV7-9	CASSLAGLRSREQYF
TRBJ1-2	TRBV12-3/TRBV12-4	CASSLEGPRAIYGYTF
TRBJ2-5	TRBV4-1	CASSLSRGGETQYF
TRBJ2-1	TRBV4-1	CASSQEGPRAEQFF
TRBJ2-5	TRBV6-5	CASSYRGGGVETQYF
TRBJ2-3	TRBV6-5	CASSWGGLADTQYF
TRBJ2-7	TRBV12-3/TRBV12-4	CASSPGFWEQYF
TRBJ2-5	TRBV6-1	CASSEAGLALRETQYF
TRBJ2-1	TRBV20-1	CSASGVGLARTNEQFF
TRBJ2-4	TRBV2	CASSEFRRDIQYF
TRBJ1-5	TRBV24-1	CATSGQGGQPQHF
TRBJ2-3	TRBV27	CASSWSGRARDTQYF
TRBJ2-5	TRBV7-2	CASSSSGARETQYF
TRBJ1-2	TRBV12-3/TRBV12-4	CASINRNSQNYGYTF
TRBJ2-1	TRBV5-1	CASELAGPSYNEQFF
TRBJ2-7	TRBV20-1	CSARDLSASVRYEQYF
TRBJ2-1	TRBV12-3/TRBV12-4	CASSKPQREGRNEQFF
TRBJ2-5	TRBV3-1	CASSQAGSTQETQYF
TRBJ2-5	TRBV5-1	CASGGQGTQETQYF
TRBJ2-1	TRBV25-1	CASSERGTGSYNEQFF
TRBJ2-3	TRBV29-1	CSVSGLVVTDTQYF
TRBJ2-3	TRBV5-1	CASSLGTSGMWDTQYF